Listed here are 21 T cell receptor beta chains from one sample, sequenced in a study of shared clonotypes between healthy human individuals (dated by TCRdb to about 2020). Libraries were built with the immunoSEQ multiplex PCR assay. This immuneACCESS table, as held by TCRdb, lists in-frame sequences with V and J called but not all clones. Of the missing ones, under half trace to an unresolved V gene in checked studies; the others have no known cause. Counted in this sample were over 2 million clones; roughly 92% of them appeared once. The top ten constitute approximately 0.39% of the sample. The specimen sequenced was naive CD4+ T cells from PBMCs. Read against the paper, the sample's cell subset or site label means: CD45RA+ positively selected. The receptors here all came from a man aged 18 to 30 in good health. Some clones in this sample may be carry-over from other donors' samples.

The rearrangement uses TRBV7-3 and TRBJ1-2; D not certain. The V end was cut by 4 bases, the J end by 8 bases, with 17 bases between. The CDR3 sequence is 14 residues long. Germline V gene sequence: CDR1 SGHTA, CDR2 FQGTGA. CDR3 DNA sequence: TGTGCCAGCAGCTCCCCCGGGCCCCAGGACGGCTACACCTTC. Its translation is CASSSPGPQDGYTF.

The chain carries TRBV4-3 and TRBJ1-2; no reliable D call. The CDR3 is made up of 14 amino acids. Germline V gives CDR1 LGHNA, CDR2 YSLEER. V was shortened by 0 bases and J by 4 bases, with 9 bases between the two germline ends. The CDR3 DNA is TGCGCCAGCAGCCAAGATCCGACGGTCTATGGCTACACCTTC. This sequence encodes CASSQDPTVYGYTF.

J is TRBJ2-3 and V is TRBV29-1; 7 nucleotides align to TRBD2. The CDR3 extends over 13 amino acids. The germline V gene has CDR1 SQVTM and CDR2 ANQGSEA. After removal of 3 bases from V and 4 bases from J, the junction contained 4 bases not matched to a gene. In DNA, the CDR3 is TGCAGCGTTGAGAGCGCGGGGGCAGATACGCAGTATTTT. It encodes CSVESAGADTQYF.

This clone was seen once. This chain connects TRBV5-4 to TRBJ2-2; 7 bases agree with TRBD1. Losses at the gene ends were 4 bases for V and 1 base for J; bases not matched to a gene: 13. This CDR3 has 18 amino acids. Per germline, CDR1 SGHNT and CDR2 YYREEE (reference sequence). This CDR3 reads CASSPTGLGTVNTGELFF. The CDR3 nucleotides read TGTGCCAGCAGCCCAACGGGATTAGGGACAGTGAACACCGGGGAGCTGTTTTTT.

This clone appeared a single time. Within the sample, other DNA sequences also encode this same CDR3. The J gene is TRBJ2-3, the V gene TRBV6-1; possible D gene TRBD2, 6 bases. The germline gives CDR1 MNHNS, CDR2 SASEGT. V lost 3 bases and J lost 4, with 11 bases in between. The CDR3 runs 14 residues. The chain's CDR3 is CASSEGGVADTQYF. DNA of the CDR3: TGTGCCAGCAGTGAGGGGGGAGTCGCAGATACGCAGTATTTT.

The chain uses TRBV5-5 and TRBJ2-3; D gene ambiguous. CDR3 length equals 13 residues. Germline CDR1 and CDR2: SGHKS and YYEKEE (reference sequence). Trimming took 0 bases from V and 4 from J, leaving 6 bases between them. CDR3 bases: TGTGCCAGCAGCTTGGAGGCACCAGATACGCAGTATTTT. Encoded protein: CASSLEAPDTQYF.

This clone was counted a single time. Other DNA sequences in the sample encode the same CDR3. The V gene is TRBV28, the J gene TRBJ1-4; a weak D match, TRBD1 (6 bases). The CDR3 has 14 residues. The germline CDR1 and CDR2 sequences are MDHEN and SYDVKM. Trimming stripped 4 bases from V and 7 bases from J, with 13 bases between. The CDR3 coding sequence is TGTGCCAGCAGTTCCCCAGGGGCCGGTGAAAAACTGTTTTTT. Its protein is CASSSPGAGEKLFF.

V usage is TRBV11-2 and J usage is TRBJ2-2; D is unresolved. V was cut by 4 bases and J by 4 bases, with 10 bases left in between. Germline CDR1 is SGHAT and CDR2 is FQNNGV. There are 14 residues in the CDR3. In DNA, the CDR3 is TGTGCCAGCAGCTCAACCCGGACCACCGGGGAGCTGTTTTTT. It specifies CASSSTRTTGELFF.

A remark on this clone: This CDR3 is also generated by other DNA sequences in the sample. The rearrangement joins TRBV11-2 to TRBJ2-2, with a weak D call TRBD1 (6 bases). The CDR3 sequence is 14 residues long. Looked up from germline, CDR1 is SGHAT and CDR2 is FQNNGV. Trimming removed 3 bases from V and 5 bases from J, with 10 bases in between. The CDR3 bases are TGTGCCAGCAGCTTGGAAACAGGGACCGGGGAGCTGTTTTTT. It codes for CASSLETGTGELFF.

The V gene is TRBV6-1, the J gene TRBJ1-5; D may be TRBD1 (5 bases). Per germline, CDR1 MNHNS and CDR2 SASEGT. V was trimmed by 6 bases and J by 4 bases, leaving 13 bases between them. The CDR3 consists of 14 residues. The CDR3 region is CASRQAGSNQPQHF. The CDR3 DNA follows: TGTGCCAGCAGACAGGCTGGTTCAAATCAGCCCCAGCATTTT.

The V gene is TRBV2, the J gene TRBJ2-5; 8 nucleotides align to TRBD2. The CDR3 contains 15 residues. Germline CDR1 SNHLY, CDR2 FYNNEI. Germline trimming cut 5 bases from V and 4 bases from J; bases unmatched to any gene: 9. CDR3 protein: CASSSLSGTPETQYF. The CDR3, as DNA: TGTGCCAGCAGTTCACTTAGCGGGACTCCAGAGACCCAGTACTTC.

This chain uses TRBV6-1 with TRBJ2-7; D might be TRBD2 (6 bases). This CDR3 region has 16 residues. Trimming left V 0 bases short and J 3 bases short, with 15 bases between. Germline values: CDR1 MNHNS, CDR2 SASEGT. CDR3 nucleotides: TGTGCCAGCAGTGAAGCACACTTGGAGGGTTTCTACGAGCAGTACTTC. It specifies CASSEAHLEGFYEQYF.

This clone has just one count. The CDR3 loop reads CASRTNTDTQYF. DNA for the CDR3: TGTGCCAGCCGGACCAACACAGATACGCAGTATTTT. The V and J genes are TRBV6-1 and TRBJ2-3; D gene ambiguous. The germline V and J ends were trimmed by 8 bases and 2 bases, with 8 bases remaining between them. Germline V gene data show CDR1 as MNHNS and CDR2 as SASEGT. The CDR3 contains 12 residues.

This sequence joins TRBV5-1 and TRBJ2-3; possible D gene TRBD2, 6 bases. The CDR3 loop spans 18 amino acids. In germline, CDR1 is SGHRS, CDR2 YFSETQ. V lost 2 bases and J lost 0, with 19 bases in between. The CDR3 region is CASSFQGPSVASTDTQYF. The CDR3 coding sequence is TGCGCCAGCAGCTTCCAGGGCCCTAGCGTTGCTAGCACAGATACGCAGTATTTT.

This rearrangement joins TRBV18 to TRBJ2-7, with 11 bases matching TRBD2. The CDR3 sequence is 15 residues long. The junction had 3 bases not matched to a gene; V was cut back by 2 bases and J by 3 bases. Germline CDR1 reads KGHSH; CDR2 reads LQKENI. As DNA, the CDR3 is TGTGCCAGCTCACCAGGGACTAGCGGACTCTACGAGCAGTACTTC. Translated: CASSPGTSGLYEQYF.

The sample holds one count of this clone. V is TRBV7-3 and J is TRBJ2-3; 11 nucleotides agree with TRBD2. Germline lookup yields CDR1 SGHTA and CDR2 FQGTGA. The ends lost 1 base at V and 0 bases at J; junction bases unmatched: 9. This CDR3 region has 19 residues. The CDR3 nucleotides read TGTGCCAGCAGCTTAATCCCTCTACTAGCGGGGGCTAGCACAGATACGCAGTATTTT. Translating it yields CASSLIPLLAGASTDTQYF.

This clone was observed a few times. The chain links TRBV28 to TRBJ1-5; unclear D gene. The CDR3 is 12 amino acids. Germline V CDR1 and CDR2: MDHEN, SYDVKM. CDR3 residues: CGVQSGNQPQHF. The CDR3 region has the DNA TGTGGCGTGCAATCGGGCAATCAGCCCCAGCATTTT.

The chain has TRBV6-5 and TRBJ2-5; tentative D call: TRBD1 (6 bases). The CDR3 totals 13 residues. Per the germline V gene, CDR1 is MNHEY and CDR2 is SVGAGI. The V end was cut by 2 bases, the J end by 4 bases, with 8 bases between. Here the CDR3 reads CASSYPRGETQYF. CDR3 coding DNA: TGTGCCAGCAGTTACCCCAGGGGAGAGACCCAGTACTTC.

A note on this clone: Other nucleotide sequences from this sample produce the same CDR3. V gene TRBV9 combines with J gene TRBJ2-3; 12 bases agree with TRBD2. This CDR3 spans 19 amino acids. Trimming took 2 bases from V and 0 from J; bases not matched to a gene: 10. The germline V gene has CDR1 SGDLS and CDR2 YYNGEE. The CDR3 DNA sequence: TGTGCCAGCAGCGTTGGACTAGCGGGACGCCAAGTTAGCACAGATACGCAGTATTTT. This sequence encodes CASSVGLAGRQVSTDTQYF. The full variable domain, with the rest looked up from reference TRBV9 and TRBJ2-3, is DSGVTQTPKHLITATGQRVTLRCSPRSGDLSVYWYQQSLDQGLQFLIQYYNGEERAKGNILERFSAQQFPDLHSELNLSSLELGDSALYFCASSVGLAGRQVSTDTQYFGPGTRLTVL.

The rearrangement joins TRBV7-6 to TRBJ2-7, with 8 bases identical to TRBD1. V dropped 5 bases and J dropped 2; count of bases not matched to a gene: 8. Germline loops: CDR1 SGHVS, CDR2 FNYEAQ. CDR3 length: 15 residues. CDR3 nucleotides: TGTGCCAGCAGCCCCTCGGGACAGGTCCCCTACGAGCAGTACTTC. This encodes CASSPSGQVPYEQYF.

The chain employs TRBV6-5 and TRBJ2-3; D is unresolved. This CDR3 has 15 amino acids. V was trimmed by 6 bases and J by 0 bases, leaving 13 bases between them. Germline CDR1 is MNHEY and CDR2 is SVGAGI. In DNA, the CDR3 is TGTGCCAGCAGCCCATTATCTTACAGCACAGATACGCAGTATTTT. It translates to CASSPLSYSTDTQYF.